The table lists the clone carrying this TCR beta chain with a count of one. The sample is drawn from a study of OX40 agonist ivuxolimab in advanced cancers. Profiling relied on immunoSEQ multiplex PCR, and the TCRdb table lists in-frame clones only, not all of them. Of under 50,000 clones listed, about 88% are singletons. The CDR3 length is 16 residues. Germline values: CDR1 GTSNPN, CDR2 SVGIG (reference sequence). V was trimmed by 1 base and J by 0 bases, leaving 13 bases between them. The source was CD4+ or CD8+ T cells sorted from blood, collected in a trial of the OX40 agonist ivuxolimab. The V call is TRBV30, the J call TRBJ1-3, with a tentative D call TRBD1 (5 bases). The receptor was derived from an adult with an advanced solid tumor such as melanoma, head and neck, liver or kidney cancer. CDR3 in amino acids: CAWSAGTYHSGNTIYF. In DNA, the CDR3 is TGTGCCTGGAGTGCAGGGACTTACCACTCTGGAAACACCATATATTTT.